These T cell receptor beta chains were read from a single sample in a study of a mutant IDH1 vaccine in newly diagnosed glioma. Here immunoSEQ multiplex PCR was the method, and the copy in TCRdb shows in-frame clones only, minus some. This table has 75,000 to 100,000 clones, roughly 90% appearing once. The specimen was PBMCs, collected from a glioma patient treated with radiotherapy, temozolomide or both. These receptors all come from a woman between 50 and 59 years old with glioma. The CDR3 runs from the conserved cysteine through the conserved F or W. Fields, in order: CDR3 DNA, CDR3 protein, D gene, J gene, V gene, CDR3 length, clone size. The D gene is left open where the match is weak. A row's size may be missing; if present it is once, few, many or a size class.

DNA: TGTGCCAGCAGCCAAGATCGGGCGGGGCCGGGAGACATTCAGTACTTC
CDR3: CASSQDRAGPGDIQYF
D: .
J: TRBJ2-4
V: TRBV4-2
length: 16
size: .

DNA: TGTGCCAGCCTCATCCGGGGGAACACTGAAGCTTTCTTT
CDR3: CASLIRGNTEAFF
D: .
J: TRBJ1-1
V: TRBV4-2
length: 13
size: .

DNA: TGTGCCAGCAGCTACGGGACTAGCGGGACGCTCTTC
CDR3: CASSYGTSGTLF
D: TRBD2
J: TRBJ2-1
V: TRBV11-2
length: 12
size: once

DNA: TGTGCCAGCAGCTCAGGGGGCTTTAGGGCTTTCTTT
CDR3: CASSSGGFRAFF
D: TRBD1
J: TRBJ1-1
V: TRBV7-9
length: 12
size: .

DNA: TGTGCCAGCATCGGGACAGGGGGACGGAAAGGCTACACCTTC
CDR3: CASIGTGGRKGYTF
D: TRBD1
J: TRBJ1-2
V: TRBV2
length: 14
size: .

DNA: TGCGCCAGCAGACCCACAGGGAACCAAGAGACCCAGTACTTC
CDR3: CASRPTGNQETQYF
D: .
J: TRBJ2-5
V: TRBV5-1
length: 14
size: .

DNA: TGCAGCGCAAAGACAGGGGGCAATGAGCAGTTCTTC
CDR3: CSAKTGGNEQFF
D: TRBD1
J: TRBJ2-1
V: TRBV29-1
length: 12
size: .

DNA: .
CDR3: CASSQLLHFGNTIYF
D: .
J: TRBJ1-3
V: TRBV14
length: 15
size: .

DNA: TGTGCCAGCAGTGCGACAGGGATGAACACTGAAGCTTTCTTT
CDR3: CASSATGMNTEAFF
D: TRBD1
J: TRBJ1-1
V: TRBV6-5
length: 14
size: few

DNA: TGTGCCAGCAGCCCCACGAGGGGACAGCATGCTCTCCCATCAGCCTACTACGAGCAGTACTTC
CDR3: CASSPTRGQHALPSAYYEQYF
D: TRBD1
J: TRBJ2-7
V: TRBV7-3
length: 21
size: few

DNA: TGTGCCAGCTCACCCCGGGAAGACACCATATATTTT
CDR3: CASSPREDTIYF
D: .
J: TRBJ1-3
V: TRBV18
length: 12
size: .

DNA: TGTGCCAGCAGCCAAGACGGAGGGGGGTCATCCTTCAATGAGCAGTTCTTC
CDR3: CASSQDGGGSSFNEQFF
D: .
J: TRBJ2-1
V: TRBV4-2
length: 17
size: .

DNA: TGTGCCAGCAGCCAAACCGAGAGGGACGAGCAGTACTTC
CDR3: CASSQTERDEQYF
D: .
J: TRBJ2-7
V: TRBV4-1
length: 13
size: .

DNA: TGTGCCAGCAGCTCCAGGGGGCGCGGTGAAAAACTGTTTTTT
CDR3: CASSSRGRGEKLFF
D: TRBD1
J: TRBJ1-4
V: TRBV7-2
length: 14
size: few

DNA: TGCGCCAGCACTCCCCAGGGACCCAATGAGCAGTTCTTC
CDR3: CASTPQGPNEQFF
D: .
J: TRBJ2-1
V: TRBV5-1
length: 13
size: .

DNA: TGTGCCAGCAGTCCCCTCGGTGGGGCGTTGGGGACCCTCCATGGCTACACCTTC
CDR3: CASSPLGGALGTLHGYTF
D: .
J: TRBJ1-2
V: TRBV28
length: 18
size: .

DNA: TGTGCCAGCAGTTACGTAACAGGGGACTCCTACGAGCAGTACTTC
CDR3: CASSYVTGDSYEQYF
D: TRBD1
J: TRBJ2-7
V: TRBV6-6
length: 15
size: .